This paragraph reports one TCR beta chain. Germline V gene sequence: CDR1 MGHRA, CDR2 YSYEKL. V was trimmed by 5 bases and J by 5 bases, leaving 21 bases between them. The CDR3 loop spans 16 amino acids. This specimen belongs to a study of blood T cell repertoires in COVID-19. As for the study in general: COVID-19 samples from acute and convalescent phases originated in the United States, Italy and Spain.

Participants, about 18 to 100 years old, spanned approximately 25 US areas. Participants were placed into cohorts based on the clinical history they reported. Resolution of symptoms, clearance, or two negative PCRs was present in recovered Cohort 3 donors. The data were produced by immunoSEQ multiplex PCR, yet TCRdb's version contains in-frame clones alone and is incomplete. The sample has about 150,000 clones, around 85% seen once; the top ten hold 6.2%. This sequence was found in a middle-aged woman who had recovered from COVID-19. This rearrangement joins TRBV4-1 to TRBJ1-1; unclear D gene. Sequencing was carried out using PBMCs or T cells enriched from blood (not recorded which). CDR3 bases: TGCGCCAGCAGCTCCCGACCTGACACACACCTTACTGAAGCTTTCTTT. Translation: CASSSRPDTHLTEAFF.